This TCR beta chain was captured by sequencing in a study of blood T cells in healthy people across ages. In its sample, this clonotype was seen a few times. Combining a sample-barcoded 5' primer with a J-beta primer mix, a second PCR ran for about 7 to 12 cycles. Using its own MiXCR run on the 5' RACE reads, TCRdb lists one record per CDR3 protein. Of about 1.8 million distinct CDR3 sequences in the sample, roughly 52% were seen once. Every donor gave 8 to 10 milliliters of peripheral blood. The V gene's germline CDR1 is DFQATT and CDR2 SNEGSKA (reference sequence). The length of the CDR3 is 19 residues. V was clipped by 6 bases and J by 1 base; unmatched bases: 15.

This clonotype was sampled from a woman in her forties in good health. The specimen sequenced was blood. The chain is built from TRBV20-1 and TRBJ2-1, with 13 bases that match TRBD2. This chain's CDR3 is CSAKAGLAGSSGSYNEQFF. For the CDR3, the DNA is TGCAGTGCAAAGGCGGGACTAGCGGGGTCCTCAGGGTCCTACAATGAGCAGTTCTTC.